The rows below give T cell receptor beta chains drawn from one sample of a study of blood T cell repertoires in COVID-19. The protocol was immunoSEQ multiplex PCR, while the TCRdb copy is restricted to in-frame clones and leaves out a portion. Of 50,000 to 80,000 clones listed, about nine tenths are singletons. Sequencing was carried out using peripheral blood. These TCRs come from a man aged 55 to 70 with acute or convalescent COVID-19. CDR3s leave out the opening cysteine and the closing phenylalanine or tryptophan.

j_call: TRBJ2-2
v_call: TRBV7-9
cdr3_aa: ASSSTGENTGELF

j_call: TRBJ1-1
v_call: TRBV9
cdr3_aa: ASSPRGTGASVNTEAF

j_call: TRBJ2-1
v_call: TRBV19
cdr3_aa: ASSIQAPGLAGGPGEQF

j_call: TRBJ1-5
v_call: TRBV2
cdr3_aa: ASSVSGGQGYQPQH

j_call: TRBJ1-4
v_call: TRBV7-9
cdr3_aa: ASSLRQTNEKLF

j_call: TRBJ1-1
v_call: TRBV5-5
cdr3_aa: ASSPTGLRTEAF

j_call: TRBJ1-2
v_call: TRBV6-5
cdr3_aa: ASSSQGGAYGYT

j_call: TRBJ2-7
v_call: TRBV7-8
cdr3_aa: ASSLGGDRVWEQY

j_call: TRBJ2-7
v_call: TRBV6-5
cdr3_aa: ASSPGDYEQY

j_call: TRBJ1-5
v_call: TRBV29-1
cdr3_aa: SALGTGNSNQPQH

j_call: TRBJ1-5
v_call: TRBV5-1
cdr3_aa: ASSLDGGENQPQH

j_call: TRBJ1-1
v_call: TRBV18
cdr3_aa: ASSVSRGSEAF

j_call: TRBJ1-4
v_call: TRBV4-2
cdr3_aa: ASSQGEKGVEKLF

j_call: TRBJ1-1
v_call: TRBV4-1
cdr3_aa: ASSHQLWVRAEAF

j_call: TRBJ1-1
v_call: TRBV15
cdr3_aa: ATSRGGLGGTEAF

j_call: TRBJ1-6
v_call: TRBV11-3
cdr3_aa: ASSLVTGYNSPLH

j_call: TRBJ1-3
v_call: TRBV4-1
cdr3_aa: ASSRGGSGNTIY